Listed here are 24 T cell receptor beta chains from one sample, sequenced in a study of T cell responses to AZD1222 COVID-19 vaccine (dated by TCRdb to the early 2020s). Read against the paper, the sample's time point label means: baseline before first vaccination. Libraries were built with the immunoSEQ multiplex PCR assay. TCRdb's version of the immuneACCESS table is confined to in-frame rearrangements and falls short of the full clone set. An unresolved V gene accounts for under half of the shortfall where checked; the remainder is of unknown origin. Here the sample has 55,000 to 70,000 clones; roughly 90% occur a single time. Of the sample, around 7.8% falls within the top ten clones. This specimen consisted of peripheral blood, obtained on day 0 of AZD1222 vaccination. The receptors were sampled from an adult in good health.

The CDR3 sequence is CASSLDVTYGYTF. In nucleotides, the CDR3 is TGTGCCAGCAGTCTGGACGTAACCTATGGCTACACCTTC. V gene TRBV2 combines with J gene TRBJ1-2; unclear D gene. Germline CDR1 SNHLY, CDR2 FYNNEI. The germline V and J ends were trimmed by 5 bases and 4 bases, with 11 bases remaining between them. CDR3 length: 13 residues.

The chain carries TRBV3-1 (or the pseudogene TRBV3-2) and TRBJ2-7; 8 bases line up with TRBD2. This CDR3 is 15 amino acids long. V gave up 1 base and J gave up 6 bases; unmatched junction bases: 8. Germline V lookup: CDR1 LGHDT, CDR2 YNNKEL (reference sequence). In DNA, the CDR3 is TGTGCCAGCAGCCAAGGGTCAGCGGGAGTACCCGAGCAGTACTTC. Its translation is CASSQGSAGVPEQYF.

The CDR3 loop is CSVFPGGNTEAFF. The DNA of the CDR3 is TGCAGCGTCTTTCCAGGGGGGAACACTGAAGCTTTCTTT. The chain couples TRBV29-1 to TRBJ1-1; 7 nucleotides line up with TRBD1. There are 13 residues in the CDR3. Germline V gene sequence: CDR1 SQVTM, CDR2 ANQGSEA. Unmatched junction bases numbered 5, after V lost 6 bases and J lost 1 base.

This clone was seen a single time. V gene TRBV12-3 or TRBV12-4 combines with J gene TRBJ1-1; no firm D call. This CDR3 comprises 12 residues. V was cut by 3 bases and J by 6 bases, with 8 bases left in between. In DNA, the CDR3 is TGTGCCAGCAGTTTTGTGTTAGCTGAAGCTTTCTTT. It translates to CASSFVLAEAFF.

This clone is classed as medium-sized. The rearrangement uses TRBV20-1 and TRBJ1-6; D is ambiguous. CDR3 length: 14 residues. CDR1 and CDR2 (germline): DFQATT, SNEGSKA (reference sequence). V lost 5 bases and J lost 7, with 15 bases in between. The CDR3 protein is CSARGQVENSPLHF. The DNA of the CDR3 is TGCAGTGCTCGTGGGCAGGTGGAGAATTCACCCCTCCACTTT.

This clone was seen once. V usage is TRBV6-5 and J usage is TRBJ1-6; 8 nucleotides line up with TRBD1. V dropped 8 bases and J dropped 3; count of bases not matched to a gene: 3. Germline V CDR1 and CDR2: MNHEY, SVGAGI. The length of the CDR3 is 14 residues. CDR3: CASSGQGYNSPLHF. In DNA form, the CDR3 reads TGTGCCAGCTCCGGACAGGGCTATAATTCACCCCTCCACTTT.

The rearrangement joins TRBV7-2 to TRBJ2-1, with 7 bases aligning to TRBD1. Germline lookup yields CDR1 SGHTA and CDR2 FQGNSA. This CDR3 region has 16 residues. The V segment lost 5 bases and the J segment 3 bases; nucleotides outside the gene matches: 10. In DNA form, the CDR3 reads TGTGCCAGCAGCCCCCGGACAGGATCCATCTACAATGAGCAGTTCTTC. This gives the protein CASSPRTGSIYNEQFF.

The chain links TRBV11-2 to TRBJ2-7; no clear D gene. CDR3 length: 13 amino acids. V gave up 4 bases and J gave up 6 bases, with 13 bases separating them. The germline gives CDR1 SGHAT, CDR2 FQNNGV. DNA of the CDR3: TGTGCCAGCAGCTCGTCACCGAGAGGCGAGCAGTACTTC. Its protein is CASSSSPRGEQYF.

The chain combines TRBV5-1 with TRBJ1-2; D remains ambiguous. CDR3 length equals 10 residues. Trimming removed 10 bases from V and 12 bases from J, with 16 bases in between. CDR1 is SGHRS, CDR2 YFSETQ, per germline. The CDR3, as DNA: TGCGCCGCTACCTCGGCAACAAACACCTTC. Amino acids: CAATSATNTF. The full variable domain, in which reference TRBV5-1 and TRBJ1-2 provide the parts outside the CDR3, is KAGVTQTPRYLIKTRGQQVTLSCSPISGHRSVSWYQQTPGQGLQFLFEYFSETQRNKGNFPGRFSGRQFSNSRSEMNVSTLELGDSALYLCAATSATNTFGSGTRLTVV.

This clone was observed once. This chain links TRBV6-6 with TRBJ2-3, with 7 bases aligning to TRBD2. The CDR3 spans 17 residues. The V segment lost 5 bases and the J segment 0 bases; nucleotides outside the gene matches: 11. CDR1 is MNHNY, CDR2 SVGAGI, per germline (reference sequence). This chain's CDR3 is CASSPDGGGASTDTQYF. The CDR3, as DNA: TGTGCCAGCAGTCCCGATGGGGGAGGGGCTAGCACAGATACGCAGTATTTT.

This clone was observed a single time. The chain uses TRBV19 and TRBJ2-1; D may be TRBD2 (6 bases). Germline CDR1 and CDR2: LNHDA and SQIVND (reference sequence). The CDR3 length is 14 residues. V lost 3 bases and J lost 8, with 14 bases in between. CDR3 sequence (DNA): TGTGCCAGTAGTATTCGGCCCGGCGGGGATGAGCAGTTCTTC. This translates into CASSIRPGGDEQFF.

The chain uses TRBV19 and TRBJ2-2, with 8 bases fitting TRBD1. CDR1 and CDR2 (germline): LNHDA, SQIVND (reference sequence). The CDR3 has 15 amino acids. With 9 bases clipped from V and 0 bases from J, the junction kept 6 bases outside the gene matches. The CDR3 loop reads CASRTGLSNTGELFF. CDR3 DNA: TGTGCCAGCCGGACAGGGCTTTCGAACACCGGGGAGCTGTTTTTT.

The chain couples TRBV5-1 to TRBJ2-2; 11 nucleotides agree with TRBD2. CDR3 length: 15 amino acids. Germline trimming cut 2 bases from V and 6 bases from J; bases unmatched to any gene: 3. CDR1 is SGHRS and CDR2 is YFSETQ in the germline V gene. The DNA of the CDR3 is TGCGCCAGCAGCTTCCTAGCGGGAGGTTCCGGGGAGCTGTTTTTT. It encodes CASSFLAGGSGELFF. Drawing the rest from reference TRBV5-1 and TRBJ2-2, the complete variable domain is KAGVTQTPRYLIKTRGQQVTLSCSPISGHRSVSWYQQTPGQGLQFLFEYFSETQRNKGNFPGRFSGRQFSNSRSEMNVSTLELGDSALYLCASSFLAGGSGELFFGEGSRLTVL.

This clone was seen only a few times. The J gene is TRBJ2-7, the V gene TRBV19, with D tentatively TRBD1 (6 bases). Germline V gene sequence: CDR1 LNHDA, CDR2 SQIVND (reference sequence). The CDR3 totals 15 residues. Deletions cut 1 base from V and 6 bases from J, with 16 bases between. The CDR3 sequence: CASSIVGTSGGEQYF. CDR3 in DNA: TGTGCCAGTAGTATAGTCGGGACAAGTGGGGGCGAGCAGTACTTC. Complete variable domain (other parts from reference TRBV19 and TRBJ2-7): DGGITQSPKYLFRKEGQNVTLSCEQNLNHDAMYWYRQDPGQGLRLIYYSQIVNDFQKGDIAEGYSVSREKKESFPLTVTSAQKNPTAFYLCASSIVGTSGGEQYFGPGTRLTVT.

The chain links TRBV28 to TRBJ2-3; TRBD1 aligns across 7 bases. Trimming took 7 bases from V and 4 from J; bases not matched to a gene: 14. Germline V gives CDR1 MDHEN, CDR2 SYDVKM. The length of the CDR3 is 16 residues. CDR3: CASITFTGVGADTQYF. Here the CDR3 DNA reads TGTGCCAGCATCACCTTCACAGGGGTTGGTGCAGATACGCAGTATTTT. Full variable domain (remainder filled in from reference TRBV28 and TRBJ2-3): DVKVTQSSRYLVKRTGEKVFLECVQDMDHENMFWYRQDPGLGLRLIYFSYDVKMKEKGDIPEGYSVSREKKERFSLILESASTNQTSMYLCASITFTGVGADTQYFGPGTRLTVL.

This clone has only one observation. V is TRBV19 and J is TRBJ2-1; possibly TRBD2 for D (6 bases). This CDR3 is built from 13 residues. With 5 bases removed from V and 5 bases from J, the gap between germline ends came to 10 bases. The germline gives CDR1 LNHDA, CDR2 SQIVND (reference sequence). This CDR3 is CASSPGLNNEQFF. In DNA, the CDR3 is TGTGCCAGTAGTCCGGGACTTAACAATGAGCAGTTCTTC. The variable domain in full, completed from reference TRBV19 and TRBJ2-1, reads DGGITQSPKYLFRKEGQNVTLSCEQNLNHDAMYWYRQDPGQGLRLIYYSQIVNDFQKGDIAEGYSVSREKKESFPLTVTSAQKNPTAFYLCASSPGLNNEQFFGPGTRLTVL.

The gene calls are TRBV2 and TRBJ1-5; TRBD1 agrees at 7 bases. V lost 5 bases to trimming and J lost 4 bases; unmatched junction nucleotides: 14. The CDR3 totals 17 residues. CDR1 is SNHLY and CDR2 is FYNNEI in the germline V gene. The CDR3 loop reads CASSTGGTGARNQPQHF. The CDR3 DNA reads TGTGCCAGCAGTACGGGGGGAACAGGGGCCCGTAATCAGCCCCAGCATTTT.

The V gene is TRBV5-5, the J gene TRBJ2-7; TRBD2 matches 10 bases. The CDR3 covers 18 residues. Per germline, CDR1 SGHKS and CDR2 YYEKEE (reference sequence). J lost 0 bases, V lost 5 bases, and 14 bases had no gene match. The CDR3 DNA reads TGTGCCAGCAGTACCCTAGCGGGAGAGAGTGGGAGCTCCTACGAGCAGTACTTC. Protein sequence: CASSTLAGESGSSYEQYF.

The rearrangement joins TRBV6-5 to TRBJ1-5; D is uncertain. V gave up 8 bases and J gave up 4 bases, with 18 bases separating them. This CDR3 has 15 amino acids. CDR1 and CDR2 (germline): MNHEY, SVGAGI. The CDR3 DNA reads TGTGCCAGCCGGCCGGACCCGGGCCCGAATCAGCCCCAGCATTTT. It specifies CASRPDPGPNQPQHF.

The chain combines TRBV10-1 with TRBJ2-2; D uncertain. Germline V CDR1 and CDR2: WNHNN, SYGVQD (reference sequence). The CDR3 sequence is 13 residues long. Trimming took 3 bases from V and 5 from J, leaving 7 bases between them. The DNA of the CDR3 is TGCGCCAGCAGTGACATAAGAACCGGGGAGCTGTTTTTT. Its translation: CASSDIRTGELFF.

The V and J genes are TRBV30 and TRBJ2-1; 8 bases fit TRBD1. Germline CDR1 is GTSNPN and CDR2 is SVGIG (reference sequence). CDR3 size: 16 residues. With 3 bases clipped from V and 8 bases from J, the junction kept 15 bases outside the gene matches. The CDR3 region is CAWRPRTGIRRYEQFF. The CDR3, as DNA: TGTGCCTGGAGACCTCGGACAGGGATTCGTCGATATGAGCAGTTCTTC.

CDR3 nucleotide sequence: TGCGCCAGCAGTCAGGGGACTAGCGGCTACGAGCAGTACTTC. Translating gives CASSQGTSGYEQYF. V gene TRBV23-1 combines with J gene TRBJ2-7; 11 positions agree with TRBD2. Being an ORF, TRBV23-1 has a function that is uncertain. The length of the CDR3 is 14 residues. Losses at the gene ends were 3 bases for V and 3 bases for J; bases not matched to a gene: 1.

This clone was picked up one time. This chain uses TRBV7-2 with TRBJ2-1; 13 bases fit TRBD2. Looked up from germline, CDR1 is SGHTA and CDR2 is FQGNSA. The CDR3 covers 15 residues. The V and J ends lost 2 bases and 9 bases, in that order; junction bases with no gene match: 4. CDR3 nucleotides: TGTGCCAGCAGCTTAAGACTAGCGGGAGGACCTGAGCAGTTCTTC. Translation: CASSLRLAGGPEQFF.

The V call is TRBV11-2, the J call TRBJ1-6; a weak D match, TRBD1 (5 bases). The CDR3 extends over 14 amino acids. Trimming removed 3 bases at V and 7 bases at J, with 10 bases between. Germline CDR1 SGHAT, CDR2 FQNNGV. This CDR3 reads CASSFEGNNSPLHF. CDR3 DNA: TGTGCCAGCAGCTTTGAGGGGAACAATTCACCCCTCCACTTT.